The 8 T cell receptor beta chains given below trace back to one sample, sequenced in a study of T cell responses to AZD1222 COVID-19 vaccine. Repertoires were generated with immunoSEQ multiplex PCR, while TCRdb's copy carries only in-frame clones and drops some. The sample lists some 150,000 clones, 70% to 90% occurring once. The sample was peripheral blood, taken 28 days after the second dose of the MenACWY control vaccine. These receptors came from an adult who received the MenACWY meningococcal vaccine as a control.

CDR3 in amino acids: CASRVSGSPLLSYNEQFF. DNA for the CDR3: TGTGCCAGCAGGGTTAGCGGGAGCCCCCTTCTCTCCTACAATGAGCAGTTCTTC. The chain employs TRBV2 and TRBJ2-1; 9 nucleotides agree with TRBD2. This CDR3 is built from 18 residues. With V trimmed by 6 bases and J by 0 bases, 12 bases remained unmatched. From germline, CDR1 is SNHLY and CDR2 FYNNEI.

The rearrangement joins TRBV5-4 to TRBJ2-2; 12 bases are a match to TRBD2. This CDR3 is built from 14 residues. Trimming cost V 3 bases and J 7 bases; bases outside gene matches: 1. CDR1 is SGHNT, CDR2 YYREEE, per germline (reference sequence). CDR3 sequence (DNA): TGTGCCAGCAGCTCGGGACTAGCGGGCGGGGAGCTGTTTTTT. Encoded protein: CASSSGLAGGELFF.

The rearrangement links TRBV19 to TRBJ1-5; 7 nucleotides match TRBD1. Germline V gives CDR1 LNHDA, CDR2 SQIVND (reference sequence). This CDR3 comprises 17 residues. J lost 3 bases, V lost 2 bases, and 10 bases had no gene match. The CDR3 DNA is TGTGCCAGTAGTATATCCCTAGGGGGCACAGTCAATCAGCCCCAGCATTTT. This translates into CASSISLGGTVNQPQHF.

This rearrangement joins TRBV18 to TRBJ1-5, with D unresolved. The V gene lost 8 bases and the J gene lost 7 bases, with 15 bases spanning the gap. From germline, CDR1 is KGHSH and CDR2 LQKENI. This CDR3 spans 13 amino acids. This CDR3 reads CASLRELGQPQHF. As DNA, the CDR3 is TGTGCCAGCCTCCGGGAGTTAGGGCAGCCCCAGCATTTT.

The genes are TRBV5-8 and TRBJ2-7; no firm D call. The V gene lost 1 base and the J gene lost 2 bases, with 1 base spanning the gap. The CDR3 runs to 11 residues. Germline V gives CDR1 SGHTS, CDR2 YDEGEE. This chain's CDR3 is CASSLTYEQYF. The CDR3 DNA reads TGTGCCAGCAGCTTGACCTACGAGCAGTACTTC.

CDR3 bases: TGTGCCAGCAGTTACTGGAACACTGAAGCTTTCTTT. Translation gives CASSYWNTEAFF. The rearrangement uses TRBV6-2 or TRBV6-3 and TRBJ1-1; D ambiguous. V was shortened by 1 base and J by 1 base, with 1 base between the two germline ends. Germline CDR1 and CDR2: MNHEY and SVGEGT. The CDR3 contains 12 residues.

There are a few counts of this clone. The CDR3 region has the DNA TGTGCCAGTTCCCTGAAGCAGGGAAGCCCCTACGAGCAGTACTTC. As protein: CASSLKQGSPYEQYF. The V call is TRBV19, the J call TRBJ2-7; maybe TRBD1 (5 bases). The CDR3 covers 15 residues. V dropped 8 bases and J dropped 2 bases, with 19 bases sitting between them. From germline, CDR1 is LNHDA and CDR2 SQIVND (reference sequence).

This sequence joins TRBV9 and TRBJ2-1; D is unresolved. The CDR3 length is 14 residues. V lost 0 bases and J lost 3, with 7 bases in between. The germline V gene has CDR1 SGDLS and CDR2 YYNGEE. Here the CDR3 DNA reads TGTGCCAGCAGCGTAGATAACAGCTACAATGAGCAGTTCTTC. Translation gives CASSVDNSYNEQFF. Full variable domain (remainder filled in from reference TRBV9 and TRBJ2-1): DSGVTQTPKHLITATGQRVTLRCSPRSGDLSVYWYQQSLDQGLQFLIQYYNGEERAKGNILERFSAQQFPDLHSELNLSSLELGDSALYFCASSVDNSYNEQFFGPGTRLTVL.